These T cell receptor beta chains were read from a single sample in a study of T-cell reconstitution after alpha-beta-depleted transplantation in children. TCRdb used MiXCR to reprocess the PCR reads, holding one entry per CDR3 protein. The sample has 500,000 to 650,000 distinct CDR3 sequences; 10% to 12% are singletons. Sequencing used PBMCs, mostly from graft donor cells, obtained 180 days after TCRalphabeta/CD19-depleted stem cell transplant. The source of these receptors is a female patient aged 2-15 years who had a stem cell transplant for aplastic anemia, so the T cells may come from the graft donor. CDR3s include the opening cysteine and the closing phenylalanine or tryptophan. D genes are given only for firm matches. A clone size is listed for some rows: how often the clone was seen (once, few, many), or a class if it is expanded.

few TRBJ1-2 TRBV11-3 TRBD1 TGTGCCAGCAGCTTAGAGGGACAGGGTTATGGCTACACCTTC CASSLEGQGYGYTF
few TRBJ2-7 TRBV7-8 - TGTGCCAGCAGCTTAGTCGGGGTACCCTACGAGCAGTACTTC CASSLVGVPYEQYF
few TRBJ2-2 TRBV6-5 TRBD2 TGTGCCAGCAGTACTCTAGCGGGGAAGAACACCGGGGAGCTGTTTTTT CASSTLAGKNTGELFF
few TRBJ1-2 TRBV28 TRBD1 TGTGCCAGCAGAAAAACCGGGACAGTCTATGGCTACACCTTC CASRKTGTVYGYTF
few TRBJ2-1 TRBV28 - TGTGCCAGCAGTCCCCGGTGGGATGAGCAGTTCTTC CASSPRWDEQFF
- TRBJ2-2 TRBV12-3/TRBV12-4 - TGTGCCAGCAGTTTGGGGCGGAGAACCGGGGAGCTGTTTTTT CASSLGRRTGELFF
- TRBJ1-2 TRBV29-1 TRBD1 TGCAGCGTTGGGAGGAGTGAATTCTGGATAGGGGGCGGTGGCTACACCTTC CSVGRSEFWIGGGGYTF
- TRBJ2-7 TRBV20-1 - TGCAGTGCTAGAGATAGGAGGGAGGCAGGGGGCGAGCAGTACTTC CSARDRREAGGEQYF
many TRBJ1-5 TRBV20-1 - TGCAGTGCTAGCTTGCAGGCTAGCAATCAGCCCCAGCATTTT CSASLQASNQPQHF
- TRBJ2-1 TRBV7-8 TRBD2 TGTGCCAGCACCCTTAGGGTGACTAGCGGAACCTACAATGAGCAGTTCTTC CASTLRVTSGTYNEQFF
many TRBJ2-3 TRBV5-1 TRBD2 TGCGCCAGCAGCCCTGGGACTAGCGGGGGGGCAGATACGCAGTATTTT CASSPGTSGGADTQYF
- TRBJ1-2 TRBV15 TRBD1 TGTGCCACCAGCGCTTCCGGACAGGGGAACTATGGCTACACCTTC CATSASGQGNYGYTF
- TRBJ2-7 TRBV29-1 - TGCAGCGTCCACCCAGGACTGGACGAGCAGTACTTC CSVHPGLDEQYF
few TRBJ2-2 TRBV28 - TGTGCCAGCACCCCAACCCCCGGGGAGCTGTTTTTT CASTPTPGELFF
- TRBJ2-1 TRBV29-1 - TGCAGCGTAACGGGGCGGATTCACAATGAGCAGTTCTTC CSVTGRIHNEQFF
- TRBJ2-1 TRBV29-1 TRBD2 TGCAGGGTGGGACTAGCGCCATACAATGAGCAGTTCTTC CRVGLAPYNEQFF
few TRBJ2-1 TRBV5-4 - TGTGCCAGCAGCTTTTGGGCTAGCAGCGCGGGTGAGCAGTTCTTC CASSFWASSAGEQFF
- TRBJ2-3 TRBV4-3 - TGCGCCAGCAGCCAAGGTACAGGGCCCGGGGCAGATACGCAGTATTTT CASSQGTGPGADTQYF
few TRBJ2-4 TRBV20-1 TRBD1 TGCAGTGCTAGAGAGAGGACAGGGTTTCTTCTAGCCAAAAACATTCAGTACTTC CSARERTGFLLAKNIQYF
few TRBJ2-7 TRBV20-1 - TGCAGTGTTGGGGAAGGGGTACGGCAGTACTTC CSVGEGVRQYF
many TRBJ2-7 TRBV9 - TGTGCCAGCAGCGAGAGGGGGGTAGGGGCCGAGCAGTACTTC CASSERGVGAEQYF
few TRBJ2-1 TRBV12-3/TRBV12-4 TRBD2 TGTGCCAGCAGTTCTGGGACTAGCAGTTTCGATGAGCAGTTCTTC CASSSGTSSFDEQFF
few TRBJ2-7 TRBV6-6 TRBD1 TGTGCCAGCCGGACAGGGGGCTTCGAGCAGTACTTC CASRTGGFEQYF
few TRBJ1-1 TRBV7-8 - TGTGCCAGCAGCTTAGACATACAGGTTGAAGCTTTCTTT CASSLDIQVEAFF
few TRBJ1-6 TRBV7-2 - TGTGCCAGCAGCTTATTCGGGCCCATTGGTTCACCCCTCCACTTT CASSLFGPIGSPLHF
few TRBJ1-2 TRBV3-1 - TGTGCCAGCAGTTATAGGGGAGACCGCCTTAATAACTATGGCTACACCTTC CASSYRGDRLNNYGYTF
few TRBJ2-2 TRBV7-2 TRBD2 TGTGCCAGCAGCTGGGACGGGACTACCGGACCCGGGGAGCTGTTTTTT CASSWDGTTGPGELFF
- TRBJ2-7 TRBV20-1 TRBD1 TGCAGTGGAGGCAGGGGGACCTACGAGCAGTACTTC CSGGRGTYEQYF
few TRBJ1-1 TRBV5-1 - TGCGCCAGCAGCTTACCGGGGTCCACTGAAGCTTTCTTT CASSLPGSTEAFF
few TRBJ2-1 TRBV20-1 TRBD2 TGCAGTGCTCGGACTAGCGAATTCTCCTACAATGAGCAGTTCTTC CSARTSEFSYNEQFF
- TRBJ2-2 TRBV7-2 - TGTGCCAGCAGCTTCCGGACAGCAAACACCGGGGAGCTGTTTTTT CASSFRTANTGELFF